The next 22 T cell receptor beta chains were all read from a single sample in a study of blood T cell repertoires in COVID-19. Measured with immunoSEQ multiplex PCR; TCRdb has only the in-frame clones, and not every one. Of 200,000 to 300,000 clones listed, approximately 82% are singletons. The specimen sequenced was peripheral blood. The receptors shown here come from a man aged 25 to 40 who had recovered from COVID-19.

V and J are TRBV25-1 and TRBJ2-3; maybe TRBD2 (5 bases). The CDR3 sequence is 13 residues long. Trimming removed 5 bases from V and 1 base from J, with 7 bases in between. Germline values: CDR1 MGHDK, CDR2 SYGVNS. The CDR3 nucleotides are TGTGCCAGCAGTACAGCGGGCACAGATACGCAGTATTTT. It specifies CASSTAGTDTQYF. Filled out from reference TRBV25-1 and TRBJ2-3, the complete variable domain reads EADIYQTPRYLVIGTGKKITLECSQTMGHDKMYWYQQDPGMELHLIHYSYGVNSTEKGDLSSESTVSRIRTEHFPLTLESARPSHTSQYLCASSTAGTDTQYFGPGTRLTVL.

V and J are TRBV5-1 and TRBJ2-3; the D gene is possibly TRBD2 (5 bases). The germline CDR1 and CDR2 sequences are SGHRS and YFSETQ. CDR3 length: 15 residues. V was pared by 1 base and J by 6 bases, with 15 bases between. The CDR3 here is CASSLNPGRGDTQYF. In nucleotides, the CDR3 is TGCGCCAGCAGCTTGAATCCGGGGAGAGGGGATACGCAGTATTTT.

The chain couples TRBV10-3 to TRBJ2-7; 11 bases are shared with TRBD1. The trim removed 2 bases at V and 6 bases at J, leaving 3 bases unmatched. Per the germline V gene, CDR1 is ENHRY and CDR2 is SYGVKD. The CDR3 extends over 14 amino acids. The CDR3 DNA is TGTGCCATCAGTGAGCCGGGACAGGGGGGCGAGCAGTACGTC. This gives the protein CAISEPGQGGEQYV.

The chain has TRBV2 and TRBJ2-3; no firm D call. The CDR3 spans 10 residues. The ends were cut back, 8 bases at V and 7 bases at J, with 7 bases in the middle. Germline V gene sequence: CDR1 SNHLY, CDR2 FYNNEI. CDR3 bases: TGTGCCAGCGATAACAATACGCAGTATTTT. This sequence encodes CASDNNTQYF.

Comments on this clone: A junction end diverges from the germline sequence, so it may reflect a read error. This chain joins TRBV18 and TRBJ1-2, with 7 bases matching TRBD1. The CDR3 loop spans 13 amino acids. Germline V gene data show CDR1 as KGHSH and CDR2 as LQKENI. The CDR3 is CASSPQGTDGYAF. CDR3 bases: TGTGCCAGCTCTCCACAAGGGACAGATGGCTACGCCTTC.

In DNA, the CDR3 is TGTGCCAGCAGCCAAGATCTTAACGAGCAGTACTTC. Amino acids: CASSQDLNEQYF. This chain joins TRBV3-1 (or the pseudogene TRBV3-2) and TRBJ2-7; D is ambiguous. The germline gives CDR1 LGHDT, CDR2 YNNKEL (reference sequence). V gave up 0 bases and J gave up 5 bases, with 5 bases separating them. The CDR3 runs 12 residues.

The chain joins TRBV5-1 to TRBJ1-1; D possibly corresponds to TRBD1 (6 bases). V was pared by 4 bases and J by 1 base, with 14 bases between. The CDR3 extends over 15 amino acids. Germline lookup yields CDR1 SGHRS and CDR2 YFSETQ. CDR3 sequence reads: CASSPRQTGNTEAFF. CDR3 coding DNA: TGCGCCAGCAGCCCGCGACAGACAGGGAACACTGAAGCTTTCTTT.

The chain couples TRBV4-1 to TRBJ1-2; D is perhaps TRBD1 (6 bases). Germline CDR1 MGHRA, CDR2 YSYEKL. Trimming stripped 3 bases from V and 3 bases from J, with 23 bases between. The CDR3 is made up of 18 amino acids. The CDR3 bases are TGCGCCAGCAGCCACCTCACCATCCAGAGGGGGGGGTACTATGGCTACACCTTC. It specifies CASSHLTIQRGGYYGYTF.

This CDR3 reads CASSMSGGAINEQFF. For the CDR3, the DNA is TGTGCCAGCAGTATGAGCGGGGGGGCGATTAATGAGCAGTTCTTC. V is TRBV28 and J is TRBJ2-1; 10 bases are a match to TRBD2. Germline CDR1 MDHEN, CDR2 SYDVKM. Trimming cost V 5 bases and J 7 bases; bases outside gene matches: 8. The CDR3 consists of 15 residues.

This chain joins TRBV29-1 and TRBJ2-3; 7 nucleotides agree with TRBD2. From germline, CDR1 is SQVTM and CDR2 ANQGSEA. The trim removed 7 bases at V and 6 bases at J, leaving 7 bases unmatched. The CDR3 sequence is 12 residues long. The chain's CDR3 is CSADGGSDTQYF. CDR3 sequence (DNA): TGCAGCGCCGACGGGGGGTCCGATACGCAGTATTTT.

This clone has a single count. V usage is TRBV18 and J usage is TRBJ1-1; D may be TRBD1 (5 bases). Trimming took off 1 base at V and 1 base at J, with 7 bases between the two ends. Germline values: CDR1 KGHSH, CDR2 LQKENI. This CDR3 contains 14 residues. The CDR3 region has the DNA TGTGCCAGCTCACCACAAGACAGGAACACTGAAGCTTTCTTT. Residues: CASSPQDRNTEAFF.

The chain uses TRBV11-1 and TRBJ1-5, with TRBD1 matching 7 bases. V lost 5 bases to trimming and J lost 5 bases; unmatched junction nucleotides: 3. This CDR3 is built from 13 residues. CDR1 and CDR2 (germline): SGHAT, FQDESV (reference sequence). The CDR3 reads CASSTTGDQPQHF. The DNA of the CDR3 is TGTGCCAGCAGCACAACAGGGGATCAGCCCCAGCATTTT.

This clone was recorded many times. V and J are TRBV10-1 and TRBJ2-3; D is uncertain. Germline V lookup: CDR1 WNHNN, CDR2 SYGVQD (reference sequence). The CDR3 covers 14 residues. Trimming shortened V by 0 bases and J by 7 bases, and 11 bases separated the two germline ends. The CDR3 protein is CASSESSAGYTQYF. The DNA of the CDR3 is TGCGCCAGCAGTGAGTCGTCAGCCGGGTATACGCAGTATTTT.

This chain joins TRBV11-2 and TRBJ1-1; a weak D match, TRBD1 (5 bases). The V end lost 0 bases, the J end lost 6 bases, and 11 bases lay between the germline ends. This CDR3 spans 14 amino acids. Germline V gene lookup returns CDR1 SGHAT and CDR2 FQNNGV. The CDR3 region is CASSLDSGSAEAFF. As DNA, the CDR3 is TGTGCCAGCAGCTTAGATTCAGGGTCCGCTGAAGCTTTCTTT.

As regards this clone: Given a much more abundant clone one base away, this may be a read error. This chain uses TRBV4-1 with TRBJ1-3; D is unresolved. V lost 5 bases and J 0 bases, leaving 17 bases between the germline ends. CDR1 and CDR2 (germline): MGHRA, YSYEKL. The CDR3 has 17 residues. The CDR3 region is CASSSSLQKFSGNTIYF. Here the CDR3 DNA reads TGCGCCAGCAGCTCCAGCCTACAGAAATTCTCTGGAAACACCATATATTTT.

The chain has TRBV25-1 and TRBJ2-3; D perhaps matches TRBD1 (5 bases). Germline CDR1 reads MGHDK; CDR2 reads SYGVNS. This CDR3 comprises 18 residues. V was clipped by 4 bases and J by 0 bases, with 20 bases between them. The CDR3 here is CASSVPHQTVASTDTQYF. The CDR3 DNA sequence: TGTGCCAGCAGTGTACCCCACCAGACAGTAGCTAGCACAGATACGCAGTATTTT.

The chain combines TRBV5-1 with TRBJ2-3; TRBD2 might be the D (6 bases). The V end lost 7 bases, the J end lost 0 bases, and 15 bases lay between the germline ends. Germline V CDR1 and CDR2: SGHRS, YFSETQ. CDR3 size: 15 residues. The CDR3 is CASGIGGASTDTQYF. Written as DNA, the CDR3 is TGCGCCAGCGGTATCGGCGGGGCTAGCACAGATACGCAGTATTTT.

The genes are TRBV19 and TRBJ2-3, with 8 bases identical to TRBD2. Germline-derived CDR1 and CDR2 are LNHDA and SQIVND (reference sequence). The CDR3 contains 14 residues. With V trimmed by 7 bases and J by 1 base, 4 bases remained unmatched. For the CDR3, the DNA is TGTGCCAGTAACTGGCGGGGGGGCACAGATACGCAGTATTTT. It specifies CASNWRGGTDTQYF.

CDR3 in amino acids: CASRGAGESYGYTF. For the CDR3, the DNA is TGTGCCAGCAGGGGGGCCGGCGAAAGCTATGGCTACACCTTC. The chain carries TRBV28 and TRBJ1-2; TRBD1 might be the D (6 bases). Germline-derived CDR1 and CDR2 are MDHEN and SYDVKM. CDR3 length: 14 amino acids. V was trimmed by 6 bases and J by 4 bases, leaving 15 bases between them.

This chain joins TRBV11-2 and TRBJ1-1, with D possibly matching TRBD1 (6 bases). This CDR3 contains 14 residues. The V and J ends lost 5 bases and 5 bases respectively, with 15 bases between them. Germline assignment: CDR1 SGHAT and CDR2 FQNNGV. CDR3 protein: CASSPGQGSTEAFF. CDR3 coding DNA: TGTGCCAGCAGCCCCGGTCAGGGGAGTACTGAAGCTTTCTTT.

This CDR3 reads CASSERGNTIYF. The CDR3 DNA is TGTGCCAGCAGCGAGAGGGGAAACACCATATATTTT. The chain recombines TRBV9 with TRBJ1-3; D remains unclear. Germline V lookup: CDR1 SGDLS, CDR2 YYNGEE. This CDR3 is 12 amino acids long. V shed 3 bases and J shed 4 bases, with 5 bases lying between them.

V usage is TRBV4-1 and J usage is TRBJ1-5, with a weak D call TRBD1 (5 bases). The length of the CDR3 is 15 residues. Germline V lookup: CDR1 MGHRA, CDR2 YSYEKL. Between the trimmed V and J ends, which lost 1 base and 7 bases, there was a span of 14 bases. The CDR3 here is CASSQAFGGSQPQHF. CDR3 nucleotides: TGCGCCAGCAGCCAAGCCTTCGGGGGGTCACAGCCCCAGCATTTT.